Shown below are 6 T cell receptor beta chains from a single sample sequenced in a study of T cells in tuberculosis. The time point is: new active TB diagnosis, blood taken before or within 7 days of starting treatment. The protocol was immunoSEQ multiplex PCR, while the TCRdb copy is restricted to in-frame clones and leaves out a portion. The sample comprises 30,000 to 35,000 clones, roughly 93% of which are singletons, and roughly 10% rests with the top ten. Sequencing was performed on PBMCs, taken at tuberculosis diagnosis. The receptors shown here come from an adult with tuberculosis.

J is TRBJ2-3 and V is TRBV18; D uncertain. Germline V lookup: CDR1 KGHSH, CDR2 LQKENI. The CDR3 consists of 13 residues. V was cut by 2 bases and J by 3 bases, with 6 bases left in between. CDR3 sequence: CASSPSLTDTQYF. As DNA, the CDR3 is TGTGCCAGCTCACCATCGTTAACAGATACGCAGTATTTT.

This chain connects TRBV30 to TRBJ2-7, with TRBD2 matching over 7 bases. CDR1 is GTSNPN, CDR2 SVGIG, per germline (reference sequence). V lost 2 bases and J lost 0; bases outside the gene matches: 4. This CDR3 contains 14 residues. The CDR3 nucleotides are TGTGCCTGGAGTCGGGACTACAACTCCTACGAGCAGTACTTC. Its protein is CAWSRDYNSYEQYF.

The chain is built from TRBV18 and TRBJ2-7; D is perhaps TRBD1 (6 bases). CDR1 is KGHSH and CDR2 is LQKENI in the germline V gene. The CDR3 has 14 amino acids. V lost 6 bases, J lost 3 bases, and 15 bases lay in between. CDR3 in amino acids: CASSQRVGGYEQYF. For the CDR3, the DNA is TGTGCCAGCTCGCAACGGGTAGGGGGCTACGAGCAGTACTTC.

V gene TRBV28 combines with J gene TRBJ1-2, with 12 nucleotides matching TRBD1. The V gene's germline CDR1 is MDHEN and CDR2 SYDVKM. The CDR3 sequence is 15 residues long. V was pared by 3 bases and J by 6 bases, with 5 bases of the junction left unmatched. The CDR3 loop reads CASSFGTGGGNGYTF. The CDR3 DNA reads as TGTGCCAGCAGTTTTGGGACAGGGGGCGGCAATGGCTACACCTTC.

This chain joins TRBV9 and TRBJ1-1; 7 bases line up with TRBD1. CDR3 length equals 13 residues. After removal of 8 bases from V and 4 bases from J, the junction contained 8 bases not matched to a gene. The germline V gene encodes CDR1 SGDLS and CDR2 YYNGEE. CDR3 sequence reads: CASAEGAVTEAFF. CDR3 sequence (DNA): TGTGCCAGTGCGGAGGGGGCGGTCACTGAAGCTTTCTTT.

The V call is TRBV4-1, the J call TRBJ1-2, with D uncertain. The CDR3 is 12 residues long. V was shortened by 3 bases and J by 0 bases, with 2 bases between the two germline ends. From germline, CDR1 is MGHRA and CDR2 YSYEKL. The CDR3, as DNA: TGCGCCAGCAGCCACACTAACTATGGCTACACCTTC. This encodes CASSHTNYGYTF.